The 8 T cell receptor beta chains listed next were all sequenced from one sample in a study of shared T cell receptors in the human thymus. Only in-frame clones appear in the TCRdb table, and some are missing; sequencing was by immunoSEQ multiplex PCR. The sample lists 540,000 or so clones; around 78% were seen once. This sample was also put to use in a study of human thymus T cells.

Sequenced input: thymocytes. These receptors were obtained from a boy under two years old with a congenital heart defect.

A single count supports this clone. The chain combines TRBV7-9 with TRBJ2-3; the match to TRBD2 covers 13 bases. After removal of 1 base from V and 6 bases from J, the junction contained 1 base not matched to a gene. CDR1 is SEHNR and CDR2 is FQNEAQ in the germline V gene (reference sequence). CDR3 length: 15 amino acids. The CDR3 loop is CASSLGTSGSDTQYF. The CDR3 DNA is TGTGCCAGCAGCTTAGGGACTAGCGGGAGCGATACGCAGTATTTT.

This clone was observed once. The V and J genes are TRBV11-3 and TRBJ2-1; 11 bases line up with TRBD2. The CDR3 spans 15 residues. Germline CDR1 and CDR2: SGHNT and YENEEA. The V gene end was trimmed by 5 bases and the J gene end by 9 bases; junction bases not matched to a gene: 9. Here the CDR3 DNA reads TGTGCCAGCAGCGGGGGTACTAGCGGGAGCGGTGAGCAGTTCTTC. Amino acid sequence: CASSGGTSGSGEQFF. Full variable domain (outside the CDR3, taken from reference TRBV11-3 and TRBJ2-1): EAGVVQSPRYKIIEKKQPVAFWCNPISGHNTLYWYLQNLGQGPELLIRYENEEAVDDSQLPKDRFSAERLKGVDSTLKIQPAELGDSAVYLCASSGGTSGSGEQFFGPGTRLTVL.

The chain has TRBV5-6 and TRBJ1-4; tentatively, D is TRBD1 (5 bases). Trimming shortened V by 6 bases and J by 5 bases, and 8 bases separated the two germline ends. Germline V gives CDR1 SGHDT, CDR2 YYEEEE. The CDR3 extends over 12 amino acids. The CDR3 region is CASTGGNEKLFF. DNA of the CDR3: TGTGCCAGCACGGGGGGGAATGAAAAACTGTTTTTT.

This chain joins TRBV27 and TRBJ2-1; 7 nucleotides match TRBD2. V lost 4 bases, J lost 2 bases, and 8 bases stayed unmatched. This CDR3 has 16 residues. Germline V gene data show CDR1 as MNHEY and CDR2 as SMNVEV (reference sequence). CDR3 loop: CASSYLAEGPYNEQFF. The CDR3 coding sequence is TGTGCCAGCAGTTATCTAGCGGAGGGACCCTACAATGAGCAGTTCTTC.

The chain uses TRBV27 and TRBJ2-7, with 7 bases that match TRBD2. The CDR3 contains 14 residues. Germline V gene data show CDR1 as MNHEY and CDR2 as SMNVEV (reference sequence). V was clipped by 8 bases and J by 2 bases; unmatched bases: 9. In DNA form, the CDR3 reads TGTGCCAGCGGGTGGGCGGGAGTCGCCTACGAGCAGTACTTC. Amino acid sequence: CASGWAGVAYEQYF.

The CDR3: CASSPWPSLAQDTQYF. Here the CDR3 DNA reads TGTGCCAGCAGCCCTTGGCCTAGCCTGGCTCAAGATACGCAGTATTTT. This chain links TRBV7-6 with TRBJ2-3, with D possibly matching TRBD2 (5 bases). Per germline, CDR1 SGHVS and CDR2 FNYEAQ. The CDR3 runs to 16 residues. V was trimmed by 5 bases and J by 5 bases, leaving 20 bases between them. The entire variable domain, with the rest obtained from reference TRBV7-6 and TRBJ2-3, is as follows: GAGVSQSPRYKVTKRGQDVALRCDPISGHVSLYWYRQALGQGPEFLTYFNYEAQQDKSGLPNDRFSAERPEGSISTLTIQRTEQRDSAMYRCASSPWPSLAQDTQYFGPGTRLTVL.

The J gene is TRBJ2-7, the V gene TRBV7-2; TRBD2 is a possible D gene (6 bases). CDR1 is SGHTA and CDR2 is FQGNSA in the germline V gene. CDR3 length equals 19 residues. V gave up 3 bases and J gave up 3 bases, with 27 bases separating them. The CDR3 DNA is TGTGCCAGCAGCTTGCCATCGGGACCTCCGGGAGAGGGGAACTACGAGCAGTACTTC. Residues: CASSLPSGPPGEGNYEQYF.

The chain uses TRBV4-3 and TRBJ1-2; no definite D call. Germline lookup yields CDR1 LGHNA and CDR2 YSLEER. This CDR3 has 19 amino acids. V shed 1 base and J shed 4 bases, with 25 bases lying between them. The CDR3 DNA follows: TGCGCCAGCAGCCAAGTCTTAACTCCTGGGCCTGTAGTTGGCTATGGCTACACCTTC. This encodes CASSQVLTPGPVVGYGYTF.